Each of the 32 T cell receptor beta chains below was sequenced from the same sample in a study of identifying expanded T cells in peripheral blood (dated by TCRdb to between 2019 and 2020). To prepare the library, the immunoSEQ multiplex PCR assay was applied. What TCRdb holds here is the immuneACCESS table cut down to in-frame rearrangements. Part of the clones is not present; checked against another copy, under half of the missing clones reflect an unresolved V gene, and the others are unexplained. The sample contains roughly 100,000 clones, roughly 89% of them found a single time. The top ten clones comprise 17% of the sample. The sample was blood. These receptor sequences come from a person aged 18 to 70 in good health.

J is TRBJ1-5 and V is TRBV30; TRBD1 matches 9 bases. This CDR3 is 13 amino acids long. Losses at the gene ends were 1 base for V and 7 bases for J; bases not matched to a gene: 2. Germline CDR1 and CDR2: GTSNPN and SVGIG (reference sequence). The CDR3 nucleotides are TGTGCCTGGAGTGGGACAGGGGTCCAGCCCCAGCATTTT. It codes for CAWSGTGVQPQHF.

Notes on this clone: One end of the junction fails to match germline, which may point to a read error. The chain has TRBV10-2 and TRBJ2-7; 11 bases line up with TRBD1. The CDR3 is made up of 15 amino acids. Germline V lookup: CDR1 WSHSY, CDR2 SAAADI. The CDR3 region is CASSQSGTGGYEQYF. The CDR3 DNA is TGCGCCAGCAGTCAGTCCGGGACAGGGGGTTACGAGCAGTACTTC.

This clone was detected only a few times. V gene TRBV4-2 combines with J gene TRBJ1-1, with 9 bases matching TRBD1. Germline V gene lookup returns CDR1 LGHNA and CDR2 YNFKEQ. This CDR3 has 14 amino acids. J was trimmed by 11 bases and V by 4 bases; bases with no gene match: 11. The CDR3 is CASSPRGPTGGAFF. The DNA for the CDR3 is TGTGCCAGCAGCCCCCGAGGACCGACAGGGGGTGCTTTCTTT.

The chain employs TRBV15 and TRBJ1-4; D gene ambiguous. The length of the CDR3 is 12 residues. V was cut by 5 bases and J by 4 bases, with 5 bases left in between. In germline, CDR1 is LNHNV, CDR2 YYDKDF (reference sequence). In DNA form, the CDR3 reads TGTGCCACCAGCCGGCTTAATGAAAAACTGTTTTTT. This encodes CATSRLNEKLFF.

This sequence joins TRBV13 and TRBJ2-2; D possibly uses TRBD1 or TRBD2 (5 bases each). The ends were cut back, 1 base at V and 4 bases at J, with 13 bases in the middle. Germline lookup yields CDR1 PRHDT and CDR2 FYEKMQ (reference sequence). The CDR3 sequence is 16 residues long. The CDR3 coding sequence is TGTGCCAGCAGCTTAGTCTCGGGGCGTAGCACCGGGGAGCTGTTTTTT. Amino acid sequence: CASSLVSGRSTGELFF.

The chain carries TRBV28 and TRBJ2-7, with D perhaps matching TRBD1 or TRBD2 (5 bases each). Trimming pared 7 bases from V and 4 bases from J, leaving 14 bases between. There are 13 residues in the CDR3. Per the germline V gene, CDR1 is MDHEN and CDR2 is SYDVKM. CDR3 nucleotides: TGTGCCAGCACCGGGGCAGATTGGTACGAGCAGTACTTC. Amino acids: CASTGADWYEQYF.

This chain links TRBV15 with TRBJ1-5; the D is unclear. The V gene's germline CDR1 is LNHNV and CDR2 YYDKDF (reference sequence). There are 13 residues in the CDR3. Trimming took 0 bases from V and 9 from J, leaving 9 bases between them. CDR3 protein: CATSRDEYGPQHF. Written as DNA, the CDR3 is TGTGCCACCAGCAGAGATGAGTATGGGCCCCAGCATTTT.

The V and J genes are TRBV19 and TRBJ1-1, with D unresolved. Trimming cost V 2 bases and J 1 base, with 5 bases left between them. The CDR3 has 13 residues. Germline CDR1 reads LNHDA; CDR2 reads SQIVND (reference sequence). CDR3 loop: CASSINANTEAFF. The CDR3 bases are TGTGCCAGTAGTATAAATGCGAACACTGAAGCTTTCTTT.

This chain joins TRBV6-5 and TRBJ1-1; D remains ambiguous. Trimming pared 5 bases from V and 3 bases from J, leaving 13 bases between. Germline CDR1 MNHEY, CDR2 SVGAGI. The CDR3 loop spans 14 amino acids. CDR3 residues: CASSPNRGHTEAFF. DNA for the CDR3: TGTGCCAGCAGTCCAAACCGCGGTCACACTGAAGCTTTCTTT.

The CDR3 nucleotides read TGTGCCAGCAGCCGACAGCCTGGCTCCTACAATGAGCAGTTCTTC. Its translation is CASSRQPGSYNEQFF. The rearrangement uses TRBV7-2 and TRBJ2-1; perhaps TRBD1 as D (5 bases). The germline CDR1 and CDR2 sequences are SGHTA and FQGNSA. This CDR3 contains 15 residues. V was cut by 5 bases and J by 0 bases, with 11 bases left in between.

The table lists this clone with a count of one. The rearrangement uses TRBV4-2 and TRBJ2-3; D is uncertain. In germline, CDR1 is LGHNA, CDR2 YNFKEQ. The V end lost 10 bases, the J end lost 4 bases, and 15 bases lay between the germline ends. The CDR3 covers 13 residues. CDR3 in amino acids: CATTGPRADTQYF. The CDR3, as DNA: TGTGCCACCACCGGGCCCCGAGCAGATACGCAGTATTTT.

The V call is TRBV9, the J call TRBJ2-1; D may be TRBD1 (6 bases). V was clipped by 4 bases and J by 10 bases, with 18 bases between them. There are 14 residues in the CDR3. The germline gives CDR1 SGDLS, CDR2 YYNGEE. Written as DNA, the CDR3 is TGTGCCAGCAGCCCCGCCCCCCGACAGGCCGAGCAGTTCTTC. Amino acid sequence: CASSPAPRQAEQFF. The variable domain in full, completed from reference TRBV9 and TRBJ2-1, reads DSGVTQTPKHLITATGQRVTLRCSPRSGDLSVYWYQQSLDQGLQFLIQYYNGEERAKGNILERFSAQQFPDLHSELNLSSLELGDSALYFCASSPAPRQAEQFFGPGTRLTVL.

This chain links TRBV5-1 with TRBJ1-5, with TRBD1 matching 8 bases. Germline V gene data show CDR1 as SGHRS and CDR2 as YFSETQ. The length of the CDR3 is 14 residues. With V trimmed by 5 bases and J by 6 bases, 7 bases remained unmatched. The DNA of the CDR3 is TGCGCCAGCAGGGAAGGACAGGGTAGTCAGCCCCAGCATTTT. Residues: CASREGQGSQPQHF.

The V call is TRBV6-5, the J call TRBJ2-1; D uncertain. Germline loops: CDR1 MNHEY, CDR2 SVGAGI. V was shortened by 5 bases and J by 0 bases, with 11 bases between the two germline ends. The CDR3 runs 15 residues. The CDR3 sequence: CASSIWGSSYNEQFF. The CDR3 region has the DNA TGTGCCAGCAGTATCTGGGGATCCTCCTACAATGAGCAGTTCTTC.

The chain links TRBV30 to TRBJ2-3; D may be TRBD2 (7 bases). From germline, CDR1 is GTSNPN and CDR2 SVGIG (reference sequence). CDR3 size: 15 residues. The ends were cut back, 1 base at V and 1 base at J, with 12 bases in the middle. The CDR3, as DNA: TGTGCCTGGAGTGGTAGGGGGGGAGGCACAGATACGCAGTATTTT. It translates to CAWSGRGGGTDTQYF.

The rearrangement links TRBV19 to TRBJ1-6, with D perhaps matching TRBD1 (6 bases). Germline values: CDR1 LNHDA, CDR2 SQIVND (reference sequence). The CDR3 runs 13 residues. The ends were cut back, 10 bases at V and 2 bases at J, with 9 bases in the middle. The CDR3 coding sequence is TGTGCCACAGGGGAAACCTATAATTCACCCCTCCACTTT. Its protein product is CATGETYNSPLHF.

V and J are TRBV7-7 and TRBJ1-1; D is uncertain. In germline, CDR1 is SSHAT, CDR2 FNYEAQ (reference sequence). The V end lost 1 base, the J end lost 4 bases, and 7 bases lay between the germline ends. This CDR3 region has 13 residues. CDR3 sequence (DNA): TGTGCCAGCAGCTTAGTCCCGGGCACTGAAGCTTTCTTT. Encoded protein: CASSLVPGTEAFF.

The CDR3, as DNA: TGCGCCAGCAGCCAACGGGACAACGGTGGAAACACCATATATTTT. Encoded protein: CASSQRDNGGNTIYF. V usage is TRBV4-1 and J usage is TRBJ1-3; D possibly corresponds to TRBD1 (6 bases). The ends were cut back, 2 bases at V and 3 bases at J, with 11 bases in the middle. CDR3 length: 15 amino acids. Germline CDR1 MGHRA, CDR2 YSYEKL.

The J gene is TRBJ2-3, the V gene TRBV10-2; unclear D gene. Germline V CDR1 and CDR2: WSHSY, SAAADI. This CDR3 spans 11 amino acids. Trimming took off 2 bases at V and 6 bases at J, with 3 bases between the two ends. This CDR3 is CASSEGDTQYF. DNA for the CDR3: TGCGCCAGCAGTGAGGGGGATACGCAGTATTTT.

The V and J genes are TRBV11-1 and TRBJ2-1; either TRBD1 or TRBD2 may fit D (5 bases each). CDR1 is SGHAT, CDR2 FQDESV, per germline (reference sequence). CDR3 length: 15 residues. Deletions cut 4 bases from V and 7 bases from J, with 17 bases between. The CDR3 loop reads CASSSEGRRQNEQFF. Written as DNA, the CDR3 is TGTGCCAGCAGCTCAGAGGGTAGAAGACAGAATGAGCAGTTCTTC.

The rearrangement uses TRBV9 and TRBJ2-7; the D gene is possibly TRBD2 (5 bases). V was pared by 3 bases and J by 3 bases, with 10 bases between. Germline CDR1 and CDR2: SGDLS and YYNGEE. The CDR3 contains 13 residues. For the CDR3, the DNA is TGTGCCAGCAGCGCCGGGGAGTTCTACGAGCAGTACTTC. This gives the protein CASSAGEFYEQYF.

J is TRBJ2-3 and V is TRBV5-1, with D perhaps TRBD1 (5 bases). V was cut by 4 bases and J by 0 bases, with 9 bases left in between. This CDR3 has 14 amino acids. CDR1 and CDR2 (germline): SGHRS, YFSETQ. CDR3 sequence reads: CASSVGASTDTQYF. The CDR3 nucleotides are TGCGCCAGCAGCGTAGGGGCTAGCACAGATACGCAGTATTTT.

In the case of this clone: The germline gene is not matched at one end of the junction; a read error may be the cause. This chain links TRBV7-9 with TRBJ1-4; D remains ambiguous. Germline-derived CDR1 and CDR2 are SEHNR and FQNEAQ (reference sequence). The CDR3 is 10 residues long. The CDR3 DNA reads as TGCGCCAGCAGCCAGCTCATAGTGTTTTTT. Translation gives CASSQLIVFF. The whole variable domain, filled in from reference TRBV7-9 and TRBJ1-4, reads DTGVSQNPRHKITKRGQNVTFRCDPISEHNRLYWYRQTLGQGPEFLTYFQNEAQLEKSRLLSDRFSAERPKGSFSTLEIQRTEQGDSAMYLCASSQLIVFFGSGTQLSVL.

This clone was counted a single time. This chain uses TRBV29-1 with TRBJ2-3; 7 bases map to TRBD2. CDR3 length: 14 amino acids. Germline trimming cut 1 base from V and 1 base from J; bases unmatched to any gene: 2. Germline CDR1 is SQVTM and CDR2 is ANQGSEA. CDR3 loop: CSVEAGGRTDTQYF. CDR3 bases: TGCAGCGTTGAAGCGGGGGGACGCACAGATACGCAGTATTTT.

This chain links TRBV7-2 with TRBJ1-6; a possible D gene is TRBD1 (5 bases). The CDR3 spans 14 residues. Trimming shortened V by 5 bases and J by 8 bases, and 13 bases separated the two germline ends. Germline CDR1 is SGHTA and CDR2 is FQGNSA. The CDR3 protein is CASSRNSGDSPLHF. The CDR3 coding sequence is TGTGCCAGCAGCCGAAATTCGGGGGATTCACCCCTCCACTTT.

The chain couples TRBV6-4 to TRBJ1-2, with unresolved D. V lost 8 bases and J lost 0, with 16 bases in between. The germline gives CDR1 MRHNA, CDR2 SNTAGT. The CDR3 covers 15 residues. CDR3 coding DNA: TGTGCCAGCCCGGCGGATGGAAGGGCTAACTATGGCTACACCTTC. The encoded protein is CASPADGRANYGYTF.

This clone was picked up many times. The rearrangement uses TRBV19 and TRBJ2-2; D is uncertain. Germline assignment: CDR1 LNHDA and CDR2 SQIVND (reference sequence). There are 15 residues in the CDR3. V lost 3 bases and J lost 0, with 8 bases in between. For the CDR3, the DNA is TGTGCCAGTAGTATGTACGGCTCGAACACCGGGGAGCTGTTTTTT. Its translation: CASSMYGSNTGELFF.

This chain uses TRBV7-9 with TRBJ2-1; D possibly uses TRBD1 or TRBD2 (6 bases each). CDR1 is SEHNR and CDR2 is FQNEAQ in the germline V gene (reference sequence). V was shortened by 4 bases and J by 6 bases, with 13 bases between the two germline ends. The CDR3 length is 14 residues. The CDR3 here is CASSWGAASNEQFF. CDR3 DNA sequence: TGTGCCAGCAGCTGGGGGGCGGCAAGCAATGAGCAGTTCTTC.

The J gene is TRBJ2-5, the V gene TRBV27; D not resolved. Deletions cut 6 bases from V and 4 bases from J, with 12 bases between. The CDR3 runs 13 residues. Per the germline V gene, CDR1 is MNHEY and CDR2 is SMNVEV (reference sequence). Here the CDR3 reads CASRKGRRETQYF. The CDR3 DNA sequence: TGTGCCAGCAGGAAGGGAAGGAGAGAGACCCAGTACTTC.

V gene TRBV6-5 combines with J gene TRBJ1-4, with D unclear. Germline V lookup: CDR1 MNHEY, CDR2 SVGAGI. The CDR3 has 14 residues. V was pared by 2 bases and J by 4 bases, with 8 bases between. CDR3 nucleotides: TGTGCCAGCAGTTACGGGAGCGGTAATGAAAAACTGTTTTTT. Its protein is CASSYGSGNEKLFF.

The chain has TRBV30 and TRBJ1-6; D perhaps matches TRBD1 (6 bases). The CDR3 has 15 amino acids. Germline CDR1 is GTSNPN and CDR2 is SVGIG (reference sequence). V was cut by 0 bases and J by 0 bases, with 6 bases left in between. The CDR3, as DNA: TGTGCCTGGAGTGTAGGGGGCTCCTATAATTCACCCCTCCACTTT. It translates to CAWSVGGSYNSPLHF.

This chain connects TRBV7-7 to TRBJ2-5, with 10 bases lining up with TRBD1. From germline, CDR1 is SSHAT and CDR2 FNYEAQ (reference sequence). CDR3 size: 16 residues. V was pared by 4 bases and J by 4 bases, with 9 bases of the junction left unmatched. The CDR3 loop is CASSSGTGALGETQYF. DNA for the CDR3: TGTGCCAGCAGCTCCGGGACAGGGGCCCTTGGAGAGACCCAGTACTTC.